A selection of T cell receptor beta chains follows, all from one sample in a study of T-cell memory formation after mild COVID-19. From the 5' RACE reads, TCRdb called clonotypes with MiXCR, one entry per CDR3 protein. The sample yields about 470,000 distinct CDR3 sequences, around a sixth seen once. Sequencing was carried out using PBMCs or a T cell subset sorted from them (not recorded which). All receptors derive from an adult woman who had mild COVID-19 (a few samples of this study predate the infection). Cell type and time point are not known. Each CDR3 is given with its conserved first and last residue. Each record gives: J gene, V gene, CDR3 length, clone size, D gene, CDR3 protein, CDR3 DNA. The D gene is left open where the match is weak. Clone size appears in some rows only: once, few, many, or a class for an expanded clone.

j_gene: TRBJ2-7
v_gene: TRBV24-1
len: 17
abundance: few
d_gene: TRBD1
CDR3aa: CATSDPAQTGGSYEQYF
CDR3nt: TGTGCCACCAGTGATCCTGCCCAGACAGGGGGCTCCTACGAGCAGTACTTC

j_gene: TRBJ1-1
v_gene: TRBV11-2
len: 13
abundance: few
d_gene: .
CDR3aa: CASSRYLDTEAFF
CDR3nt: TGTGCCAGCAGTCGGTACCTAGACACTGAAGCTTTCTTT

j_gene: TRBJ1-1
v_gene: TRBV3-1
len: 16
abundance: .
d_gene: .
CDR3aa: CASSQDDGQFSVNAFF
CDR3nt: TGTGCCAGCAGCCAAGATGACGGACAGTTCTCGGTTAATGCTTTCTTT

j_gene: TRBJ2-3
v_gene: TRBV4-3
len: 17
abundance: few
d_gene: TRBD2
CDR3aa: CASSQRLTSASTDTQYF
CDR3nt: TGCGCCAGCAGCCAACGTTTGACTAGCGCTAGCACAGATACGCAGTATTTT

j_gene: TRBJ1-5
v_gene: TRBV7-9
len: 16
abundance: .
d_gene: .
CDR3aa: CASSLGERLGGQPQHF
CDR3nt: TGTGCCAGCAGCTTAGGTGAGCGACTAGGGGGTCAGCCCCAGCATTTT

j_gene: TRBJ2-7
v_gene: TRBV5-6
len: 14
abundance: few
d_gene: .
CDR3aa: CASSLARGLNEQYF
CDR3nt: TGTGCCAGCAGCTTGGCCAGGGGATTGAACGAGCAGTACTTC

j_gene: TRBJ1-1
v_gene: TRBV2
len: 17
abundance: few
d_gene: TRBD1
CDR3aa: CASSDTAVGQGARRAFF
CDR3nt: TGTGCCAGCAGTGACACCGCCGTAGGACAGGGGGCTAGGAGAGCTTTCTTT

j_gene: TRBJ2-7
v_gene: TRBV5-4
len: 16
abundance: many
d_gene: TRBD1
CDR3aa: CASSPRMDRARYEQYF
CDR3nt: TGTGCCAGCAGCCCTCGAATGGACAGGGCGCGGTACGAGCAGTACTTC

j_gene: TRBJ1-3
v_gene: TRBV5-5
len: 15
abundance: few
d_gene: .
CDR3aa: CASSPWRDSGNTIYF
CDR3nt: TGTGCCAGCAGCCCGTGGAGGGATTCTGGAAACACCATATATTTT

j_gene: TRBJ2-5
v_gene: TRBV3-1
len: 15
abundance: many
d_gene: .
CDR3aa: CASSQDEVVKETQYF
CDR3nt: TGTGCCAGCAGCCAAGATGAGGTAGTGAAGGAGACCCAGTACTTC

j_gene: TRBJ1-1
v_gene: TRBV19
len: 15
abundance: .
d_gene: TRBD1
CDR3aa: CASSQYGQGAFEAFF
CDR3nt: TGTGCCAGTAGCCAATACGGACAGGGGGCATTTGAAGCTTTCTTT

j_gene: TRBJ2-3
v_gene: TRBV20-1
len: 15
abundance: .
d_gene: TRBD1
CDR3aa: CSARAQTGGTDTQYF
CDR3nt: TGCAGTGCTAGAGCTCAGACAGGGGGGACAGATACGCAGTATTTT

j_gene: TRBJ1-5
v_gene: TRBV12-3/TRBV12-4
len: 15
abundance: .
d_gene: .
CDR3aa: CASSTQGKSNQPQHF
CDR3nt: TGTGCCAGCAGTACGCAGGGAAAGAGCAATCAGCCCCAGCATTTT

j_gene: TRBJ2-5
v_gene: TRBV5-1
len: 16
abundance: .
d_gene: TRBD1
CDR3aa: CASSFTTGARQETQYF
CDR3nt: TGCGCCAGCAGCTTCACGACAGGGGCCCGACAAGAGACCCAGTACTTC

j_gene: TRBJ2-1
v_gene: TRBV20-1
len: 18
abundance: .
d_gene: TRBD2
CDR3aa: CSALTAPGQLAGYNEQFF
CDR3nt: TGCAGTGCCCTTACCGCTCCGGGGCAACTAGCGGGGTACAATGAGCAGTTCTTC

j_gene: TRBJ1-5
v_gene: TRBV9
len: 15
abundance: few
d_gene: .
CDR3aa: CASSLTDSYNQPQHF
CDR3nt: TGTGCCAGCAGCCTCACGGACAGCTACAATCAGCCCCAGCATTTT

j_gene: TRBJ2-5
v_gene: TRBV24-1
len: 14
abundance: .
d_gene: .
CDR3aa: CATSGWTDQETQYF
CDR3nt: TGTGCCACCAGTGGGTGGACAGACCAAGAGACCCAGTACTTC

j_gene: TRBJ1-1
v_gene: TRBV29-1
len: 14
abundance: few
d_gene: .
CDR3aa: CSVGKTGLPTEAFF
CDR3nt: TGCAGCGTGGGAAAAACAGGATTACCTACTGAAGCTTTCTTT

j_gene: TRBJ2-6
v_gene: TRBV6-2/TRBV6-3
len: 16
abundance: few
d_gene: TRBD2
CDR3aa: CASTGLGSSGANVLTF
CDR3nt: TGTGCCAGCACCGGACTAGGTTCCTCTGGGGCCAACGTCCTGACTTTC

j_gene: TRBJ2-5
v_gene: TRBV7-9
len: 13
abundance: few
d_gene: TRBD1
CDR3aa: CASSNSGGETQYF
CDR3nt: TGTGCCAGCAGCAACTCAGGGGGAGAGACCCAGTACTTC

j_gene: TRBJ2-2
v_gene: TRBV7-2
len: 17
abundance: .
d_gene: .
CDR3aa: CASSLVGQGVYTGELFF
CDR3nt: TGTGCCAGCAGCTTAGTCGGGCAGGGTGTTTACACCGGGGAGCTGTTTTTT

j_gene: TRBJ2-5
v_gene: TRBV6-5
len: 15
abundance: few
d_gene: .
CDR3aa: CASNPDRRDRVTQYF
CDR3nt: TGTGCCAGCAATCCCGACAGGCGCGATCGAGTGACCCAGTACTTC

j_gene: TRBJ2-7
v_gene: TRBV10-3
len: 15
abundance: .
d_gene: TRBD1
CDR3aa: CAIRPGTGLSYEQYF
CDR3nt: TGTGCCATCAGGCCCGGGACAGGACTATCCTACGAGCAGTACTTC

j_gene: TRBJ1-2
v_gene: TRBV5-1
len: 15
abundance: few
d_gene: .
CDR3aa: CASSLAPGRNYGYTF
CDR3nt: TGCGCCAGCAGCTTGGCCCCCGGGAGAAACTATGGCTACACCTTC

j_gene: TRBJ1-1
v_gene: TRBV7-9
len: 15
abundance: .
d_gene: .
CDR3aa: CASSLSHGAATEAFF
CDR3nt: TGTGCCAGCAGCCTCTCGCACGGGGCGGCCACTGAAGCTTTCTTT

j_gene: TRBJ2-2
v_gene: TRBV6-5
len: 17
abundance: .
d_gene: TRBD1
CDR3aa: CASSYLGQGVYTGELFF
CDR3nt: TGTGCCAGCAGTTACTTGGGACAGGGGGTGTACACCGGGGAGCTGTTTTTT

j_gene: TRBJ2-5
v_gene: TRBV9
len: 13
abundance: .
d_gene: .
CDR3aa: CASSALLGETQYF
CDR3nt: TGTGCCAGCAGCGCTCTATTGGGAGAGACCCAGTACTTC

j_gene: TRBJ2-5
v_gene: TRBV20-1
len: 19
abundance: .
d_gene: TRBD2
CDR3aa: CSAYSNRGIAGGIQETQYF
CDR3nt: TGCAGTGCCTACTCAAACAGAGGGATAGCGGGAGGGATCCAAGAGACCCAGTACTTC

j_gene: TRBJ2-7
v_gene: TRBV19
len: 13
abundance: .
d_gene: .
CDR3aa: CASSTRQEDEQYF
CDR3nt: TGTGCCAGTAGTACCAGACAGGAGGACGAGCAGTACTTC

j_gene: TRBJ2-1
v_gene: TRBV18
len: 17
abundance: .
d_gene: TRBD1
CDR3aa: CASSPNTGTGIYNEQFF
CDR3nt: TGTGCCAGCTCACCGAACACCGGGACAGGGATATACAATGAGCAGTTCTTC

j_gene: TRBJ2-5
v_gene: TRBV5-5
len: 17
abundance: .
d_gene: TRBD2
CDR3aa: CASSLDPSGGAVETQYF
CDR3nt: TGTGCCAGCAGCTTGGATCCCAGCGGGGGGGCCGTAGAGACCCAGTACTTC

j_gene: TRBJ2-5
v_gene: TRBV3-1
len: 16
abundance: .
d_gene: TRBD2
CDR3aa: CASSYKTGTSGAELHF
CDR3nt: TGTGCCAGCAGCTACAAAACCGGGACTAGCGGGGCAGAATTACACTTC

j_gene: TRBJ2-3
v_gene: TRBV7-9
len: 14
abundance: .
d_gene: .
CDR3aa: CASSIGQVADTQYF
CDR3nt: TGTGCCAGCAGCATCGGCCAAGTGGCAGATACGCAGTATTTT

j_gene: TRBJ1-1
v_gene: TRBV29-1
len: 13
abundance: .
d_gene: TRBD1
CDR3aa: CSAGQGINTEAFF
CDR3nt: TGCAGCGCTGGACAGGGGATCAACACTGAAGCTTTCTTT